These 9 T cell receptor beta chains share one sample of origin, sequenced in a study of cytomegalovirus exposure and HLA in healthy donors. 60 Vbeta and 13 Jbeta primers were used in PCR. The method was immunoSEQ multiplex PCR; TCRdb's version includes in-frame clones alone and lacks a portion of them. Among some 150,000 clones listed, 70% to 80% were seen once. Sequencing was done on a sample of PBMCs. The origin of the receptors is a man younger than 45 in good health and CMV-seropositive.

The chain has TRBV4-1 and TRBJ1-4, with 9 nucleotides matching TRBD1. The CDR3 contains 15 residues. V gave up 1 base and J gave up 6 bases; unmatched junction bases: 3. Germline V gene lookup returns CDR1 MGHRA and CDR2 YSYEKL. CDR3 bases: TGCGCCAGCAGCCAAGCGGGACAGGGACATGAAAAACTGTTTTTT. Its translation is CASSQAGQGHEKLFF.

The chain is built from TRBV20-1 and TRBJ2-2, with D possibly matching TRBD1 (7 bases). Germline values: CDR1 DFQATT, CDR2 SNEGSKA (reference sequence). This CDR3 region has 11 residues. CDR3 sequence reads: CGGTATGELFF. The CDR3 DNA is TGCGGGGGGACAGCCACCGGGGAGCTGTTTTTT.

The gene calls are TRBV7-2 and TRBJ1-1, with D possibly matching TRBD1 (6 bases). CDR3 length equals 14 residues. Germline-derived CDR1 and CDR2 are SGHTA and FQGNSA. Trimming removed 4 bases from V and 6 bases from J, with 15 bases in between. CDR3 amino acids: CASSSPRQASEAFF. The DNA of the CDR3 is TGTGCCAGCAGCTCACCAAGACAGGCCTCTGAAGCTTTCTTT.

The rearrangement uses TRBV7-2 and TRBJ2-2; D might be TRBD2 (5 bases). V was shortened by 3 bases and J by 3 bases, with 8 bases between the two germline ends. This CDR3 is built from 14 residues. Germline CDR1 and CDR2: SGHTA and FQGNSA. CDR3 DNA: TGTGCCAGCAGCTTCGGAGCGGACACCGGGGAGCTGTTTTTT. This gives the protein CASSFGADTGELFF. Filled out from reference TRBV7-2 and TRBJ2-2, the complete variable domain reads GAGVSQSPSNKVTEKGKDVELRCDPISGHTALYWYRQSLGQGLEFLIYFQGNSAPDKSGLPSDRFSAERTGGSVSTLTIQRTQQEDSAVYLCASSFGADTGELFFGEGSRLTVL.

V gene TRBV18 combines with J gene TRBJ2-7; a possible D gene is TRBD2 (5 bases). Germline CDR1 and CDR2: KGHSH and LQKENI. V was cut by 1 base and J by 4 bases, with 8 bases left in between. This CDR3 is 13 amino acids long. The CDR3 spells CASSPRTGYEQYF. DNA for the CDR3: TGTGCCAGCTCACCACGGACTGGGTACGAGCAGTACTTC.

This clone appeared a few times. The gene calls are TRBV9 and TRBJ2-7; TRBD1 aligns across 7 bases. This CDR3 region has 12 residues. CDR1 and CDR2 from the germline V gene are SGDLS and YYNGEE. V lost 3 bases, J lost 6 bases, and 3 bases stayed unmatched. The DNA of the CDR3 is TGTGCCAGCAGCGACAACAGGGGCGAGCAGTACTTC. Translated, it gives CASSDNRGEQYF.

This clone was detected a few times. The chain links TRBV5-1 to TRBJ1-2, with TRBD1 identical over 7 bases. The V gene's germline CDR1 is SGHRS and CDR2 YFSETQ. The CDR3 sequence is 12 residues long. Losses at the gene ends were 2 bases for V and 5 bases for J; bases not matched to a gene: 0. The CDR3 loop reads CASSLQGYGYTF. CDR3 sequence (DNA): TGCGCCAGCAGCTTACAGGGGTATGGCTACACCTTC.

J is TRBJ1-1 and V is TRBV18; D is unresolved. The germline V gene encodes CDR1 KGHSH and CDR2 LQKENI. The CDR3 extends over 14 amino acids. V shed 2 bases and J shed 7 bases, with 14 bases lying between them. The CDR3: CASSPEREWGEAFF. The CDR3, as DNA: TGTGCCAGCTCACCAGAACGGGAATGGGGTGAAGCTTTCTTT.

The chain is built from TRBV18 and TRBJ1-5; D unresolved. Germline V gene sequence: CDR1 KGHSH, CDR2 LQKENI. The CDR3 covers 15 residues. Deletions cut 1 base from V and 5 bases from J, with 12 bases between. CDR3 in amino acids: CASSPRGASDQPQHF. CDR3 nucleotides: TGTGCCAGCTCACCACGGGGAGCATCGGATCAGCCCCAGCATTTT. Complete variable domain (other parts from reference TRBV18 and TRBJ1-5): NAGVMQNPRHLVRRRGQEARLRCSPMKGHSHVYWYRQLPEEGLKFMVYLQKENIIDESGMPKERFSAEFPKEGPSILRIQQVVRGDSAAYFCASSPRGASDQPQHFGDGTRLSIL.